A single sample gave rise to the 5 T cell receptor beta chains below, sequenced in a study of T cells after yellow fever vaccination. One entry per CDR3 protein, called by TCRdb with MiXCR from the 5' RACE reads. Of around 300,000 distinct CDR3 sequences listed, approximately 4% were seen once; the top ten hold about 26%. The sample in question was PBMCs, obtained 5 days after the yellow fever booster vaccination. Receptors originate from a man younger than 35 who received the YFV17D yellow fever vaccine.

This clonotype was detected a few times. The genes are TRBV5-1 and TRBJ1-2, with D possibly matching TRBD1 (5 bases). CDR3 size: 14 residues. Germline V gene sequence: CDR1 SGHRS, CDR2 YFSETQ. V lost 0 bases and J 5 bases, leaving 11 bases between the germline ends. This CDR3 is CASSLASGVYGYTF. CDR3 DNA sequence: TGCGCCAGCAGCTTGGCCTCGGGGGTTTATGGCTACACCTTC.

This clonotype appeared many times. The gene calls are TRBV20-1 and TRBJ1-2, with D possibly matching TRBD1 (6 bases). The CDR3 runs to 15 residues. The V and J ends lost 3 bases and 5 bases respectively, with 19 bases between them. The germline V gene encodes CDR1 DFQATT and CDR2 SNEGSKA (reference sequence). The CDR3 bases are TGCAGTGCTAGCCGTCAAAAGGGGGGACTTTATGGCTACACCTTC. Amino acid sequence: CSASRQKGGLYGYTF.

The chain couples TRBV20-1 to TRBJ2-1; TRBD2 matches at 10 bases. The ends lost 3 bases at V and 6 bases at J; junction bases unmatched: 8. Germline V lookup: CDR1 DFQATT, CDR2 SNEGSKA (reference sequence). The CDR3 extends over 15 amino acids. The CDR3 protein is CSARSAGGKVNEQFF. CDR3 bases: TGCAGTGCTAGGTCAGCGGGGGGGAAGGTCAATGAGCAGTTCTTC.

The chain has TRBV18 and TRBJ2-7, with 9 bases matching TRBD1. The CDR3 covers 15 residues. CDR1 is KGHSH, CDR2 LQKENI, per germline. V trimming: 0 bases; J trimming: 4 bases; junction bases outside the gene matches: 4. This CDR3 is CASSPPDRGRYEQYF. The CDR3 DNA sequence: TGTGCCAGCTCACCACCGGACAGGGGAAGATACGAGCAGTACTTC.

This clonotype appeared many times. CDR3 in amino acids: CASSQGRRSHQETQYF. The CDR3 bases are TGTGCCAGCAGCCAAGGGCGGCGGTCCCACCAAGAGACCCAGTACTTC. V and J are TRBV14 and TRBJ2-5; D ambiguous. Trimming took off 1 base at V and 0 bases at J, with 12 bases between the two ends. The CDR3 has 16 residues. From germline, CDR1 is SGHDN and CDR2 FVKESK.